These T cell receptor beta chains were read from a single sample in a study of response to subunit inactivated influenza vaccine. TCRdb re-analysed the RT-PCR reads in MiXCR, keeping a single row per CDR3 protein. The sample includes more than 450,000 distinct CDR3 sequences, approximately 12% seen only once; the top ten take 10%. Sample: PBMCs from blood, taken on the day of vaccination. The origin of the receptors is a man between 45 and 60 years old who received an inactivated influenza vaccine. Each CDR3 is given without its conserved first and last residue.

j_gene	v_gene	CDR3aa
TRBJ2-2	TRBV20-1	SAYPGQNTGELF
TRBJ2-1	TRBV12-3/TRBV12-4	ASTGSGRTPSGNEQF
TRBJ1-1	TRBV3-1	ASSQVGVTEAF
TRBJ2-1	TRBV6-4	ASPSGRIYNEQF
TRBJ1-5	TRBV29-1	SVSDSLSNQPQH
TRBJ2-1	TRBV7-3	ASSSDGLADLYNEQF
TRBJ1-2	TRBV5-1	ASSEDGFSYGYT
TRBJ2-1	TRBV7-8	ASSEPGQGGNEQF
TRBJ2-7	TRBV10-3	AISGVESEQY
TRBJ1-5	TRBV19	ASSIGRIKGSDSNQPQH
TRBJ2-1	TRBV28	ASSLISSGRAWYNEQF
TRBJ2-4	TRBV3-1	ASSPRDRGVSH
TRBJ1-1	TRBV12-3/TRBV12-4	ASSLSFGSGHTEAF
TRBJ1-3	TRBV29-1	SVGGVAGTNRWSGNTIY
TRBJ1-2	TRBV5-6	ASSFGTGSGYGYT
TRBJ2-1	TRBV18	ASSSSRRDRGPGSYNEQF
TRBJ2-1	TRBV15	ATSRDLRNEQF
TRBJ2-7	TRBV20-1	SASIVGYEQY
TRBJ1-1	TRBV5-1	ASSFETGWGNEAF
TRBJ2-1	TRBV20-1	SARVSGSVFSYNEQF
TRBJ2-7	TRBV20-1	SAARVTREGYEQY
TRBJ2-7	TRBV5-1	ASSSGQQSDEQY
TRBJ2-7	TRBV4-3	ASSQLGPGADPYEQY
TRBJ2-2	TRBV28	ASRGSFGELF
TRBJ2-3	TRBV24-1	ATSGQRSGRGRVTDTQY
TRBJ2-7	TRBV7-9	ASSPHANEQY
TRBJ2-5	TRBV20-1	SARDFGLAGETQY
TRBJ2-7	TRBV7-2	ASSPSSAGYEQY
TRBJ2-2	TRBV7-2	ASSSKRGSNTGELF
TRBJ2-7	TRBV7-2	ASSLYGSTYEQY
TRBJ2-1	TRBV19	ASRTDRGNEQF
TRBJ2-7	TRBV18	ASSYGPQGEQY
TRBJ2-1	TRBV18	ASSPPTSGRTYNEQF
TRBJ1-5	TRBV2	ASSREGGSNQPQH
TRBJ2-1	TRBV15	ATSVSGGINEQF
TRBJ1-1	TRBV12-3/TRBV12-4	ASSERNTEAF
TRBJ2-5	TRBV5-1	ASSLAGGRSIGETQY
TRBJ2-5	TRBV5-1	ASSLASGGAAETQY
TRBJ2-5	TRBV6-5	ASSFLAGASETQY
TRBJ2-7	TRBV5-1	ASSLSPHPSDEQY
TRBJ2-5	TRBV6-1	ASSRHGLAGGLQETQY
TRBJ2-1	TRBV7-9	ASSLPGSGGANEQF
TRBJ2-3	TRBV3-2	ARSLANWYLWGGTDTQY
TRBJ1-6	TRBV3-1	ASSQDRHSPLH